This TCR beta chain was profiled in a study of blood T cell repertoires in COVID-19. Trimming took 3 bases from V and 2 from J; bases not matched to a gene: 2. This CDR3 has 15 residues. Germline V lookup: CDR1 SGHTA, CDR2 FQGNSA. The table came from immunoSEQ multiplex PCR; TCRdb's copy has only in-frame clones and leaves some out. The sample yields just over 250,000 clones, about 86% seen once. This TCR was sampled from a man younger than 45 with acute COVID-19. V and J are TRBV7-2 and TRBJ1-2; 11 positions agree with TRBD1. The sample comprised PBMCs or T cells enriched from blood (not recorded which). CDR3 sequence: CASSFWDRGNYGYTF. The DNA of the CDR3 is TGTGCCAGCAGCTTTTGGGACAGGGGGAACTATGGCTACACCTTC.